The 2 T cell receptor beta chains presented below share a single source sample, sequenced in a study of T-cell reconstitution after alpha-beta-depleted transplantation in children. Library preparation (for TCRbeta) was performed with unique molecular identifiers. TCRdb called the PCR reads again in MiXCR, with one record for every CDR3 protein. The table shows hundreds of thousands of distinct CDR3 sequences, with 10% to 15% occurring only once. The sample here was PBMCs, mostly from graft donor cells, taken 360 days after TCRalphabeta/CD19-depleted stem cell transplant. The receptors were sampled from a male patient under 18 who had a stem cell transplant for acute myeloid leukemia, so the T cells may come from the graft donor.

This clonotype was seen a handful of times. The genes are TRBV12-3 or TRBV12-4 and TRBJ1-5, with a possible D match to TRBD1 (6 bases). The CDR3 runs to 17 residues. V was pared by 7 bases and J by 1 base, with 20 bases between. Here the CDR3 DNA reads TGTGCCAGCACGCTGATGACAGGCCCCGGGAGCAATCAGCCCCAGCATTTT. Its protein is CASTLMTGPGSNQPQHF.

The chain has TRBV9 and TRBJ2-7, with TRBD2 matching over 9 bases. The V and J ends lost 0 bases and 0 bases, in that order; junction bases with no gene match: 4. Germline-derived CDR1 and CDR2 are SGDLS and YYNGEE. CDR3 length: 16 amino acids. In DNA form, the CDR3 reads TGTGCCAGCAGCGTAGGATTTAGCGGGAGCTCCTACGAGCAGTACTTC. Protein: CASSVGFSGSSYEQYF.